The 5 T cell receptor beta chains below come from one sample, sequenced in a study of OX40 agonist ivuxolimab in advanced cancers. Sequencing used immunoSEQ multiplex PCR; TCRdb keeps in-frame clones, though not all of them. There are about 70,000 clones in the sample; roughly four fifths occur only once, and over 6.5% lies in the top ten. The sample here was CD4+ or CD8+ T cells sorted from blood, taken in a trial of the OX40 agonist ivuxolimab. The receptors originated from an adult with an advanced solid tumor such as melanoma, head and neck, liver or kidney cancer.

The rearrangement links TRBV18 to TRBJ1-3; no clear D gene. V was clipped by 1 base and J by 3 bases, with 13 bases between them. Germline CDR1 KGHSH, CDR2 LQKENI. The CDR3 contains 16 residues. CDR3 in amino acids: CASSPQRVESGNTIYF. The CDR3 DNA sequence: TGTGCCAGCTCACCACAGCGGGTAGAGAGTGGAAACACCATATATTTT.

CDR3 DNA sequence: TGTGCCAGCAGCCGCGACAGGGCCACAGATACGCAGTATTTT. It encodes CASSRDRATDTQYF. The rearrangement links TRBV7-2 to TRBJ2-3; 7 positions match TRBD1. After removal of 5 bases from V and 2 bases from J, the junction contained 4 bases not matched to a gene. This CDR3 comprises 14 residues. The germline gives CDR1 SGHTA, CDR2 FQGNSA.

This clone was counted once. The chain employs TRBV7-8 and TRBJ1-1; perhaps TRBD1 as D (5 bases). CDR1 and CDR2 from the germline V gene are SGHVS and FQNEAQ. The CDR3 consists of 15 residues. The ends were cut back, 5 bases at V and 4 bases at J, with 17 bases in the middle. The chain's CDR3 is CASSARAQVGTEAFF. The CDR3 bases are TGTGCCAGCAGCGCCAGGGCCCAGGTCGGCACTGAAGCTTTCTTT.

The rearrangement joins TRBV5-5 to TRBJ2-3; tentatively, D is TRBD1 or TRBD2 (5 bases each). CDR1 and CDR2 from the germline V gene are SGHKS and YYEKEE (reference sequence). This CDR3 is 15 amino acids long. V was clipped by 0 bases and J by 4 bases, with 12 bases between them. The CDR3 region is CASSLDLQGPDTQYF. In DNA, the CDR3 is TGTGCCAGCAGCTTGGATCTCCAGGGACCAGATACGCAGTATTTT. The full variable domain, rest sourced from reference TRBV5-5 and TRBJ2-3, is DAGVTQSPTHLIKTRGQQVTLRCSPISGHKSVSWYQQVLGQGPQFIFQYYEKEERGRGNFPDRFSARQFPNYSSELNVNALLLGDSALYLCASSLDLQGPDTQYFGPGTRLTVL.

V is TRBV13 and J is TRBJ2-5; 10 positions match TRBD2. After removal of 6 bases from V and 5 bases from J, the junction contained 15 bases not matched to a gene. Germline CDR1 is PRHDT and CDR2 is FYEKMQ (reference sequence). The CDR3 loop spans 17 amino acids. CDR3 amino acids: CASSEGLASGSGETQYF. CDR3 DNA: TGTGCCAGCAGTGAAGGTTTGGCTAGCGGGAGTGGTGAGACCCAGTACTTC.